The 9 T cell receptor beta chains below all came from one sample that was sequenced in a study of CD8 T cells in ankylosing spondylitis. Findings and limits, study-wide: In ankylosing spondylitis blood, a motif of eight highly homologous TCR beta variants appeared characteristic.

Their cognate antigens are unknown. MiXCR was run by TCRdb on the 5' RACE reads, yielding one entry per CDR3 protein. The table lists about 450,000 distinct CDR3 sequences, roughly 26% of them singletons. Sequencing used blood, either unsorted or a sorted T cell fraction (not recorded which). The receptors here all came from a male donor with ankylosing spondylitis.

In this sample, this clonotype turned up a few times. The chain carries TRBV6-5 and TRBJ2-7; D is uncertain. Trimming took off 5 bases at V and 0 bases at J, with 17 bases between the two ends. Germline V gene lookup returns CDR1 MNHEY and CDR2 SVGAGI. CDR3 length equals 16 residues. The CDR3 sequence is CASSNHEGSGSYEQYF. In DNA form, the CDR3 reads TGTGCCAGCAGTAACCACGAAGGTTCCGGCTCCTACGAGCAGTACTTC.

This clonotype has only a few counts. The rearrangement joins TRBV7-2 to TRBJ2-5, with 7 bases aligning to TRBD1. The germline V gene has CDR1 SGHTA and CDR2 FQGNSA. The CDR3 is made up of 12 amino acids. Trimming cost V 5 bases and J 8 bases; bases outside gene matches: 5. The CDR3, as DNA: TGTGCCAGCAGCATGCGACAGGGCACCCAGTACTTC. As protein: CASSMRQGTQYF.

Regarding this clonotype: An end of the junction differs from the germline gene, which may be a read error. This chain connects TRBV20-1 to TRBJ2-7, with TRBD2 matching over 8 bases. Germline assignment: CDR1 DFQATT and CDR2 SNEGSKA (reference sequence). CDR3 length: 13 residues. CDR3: CSSSSGRDYEQYF. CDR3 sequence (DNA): TGCAGTTCTAGCAGCGGGAGAGATTACGAGCAGTACTTC.

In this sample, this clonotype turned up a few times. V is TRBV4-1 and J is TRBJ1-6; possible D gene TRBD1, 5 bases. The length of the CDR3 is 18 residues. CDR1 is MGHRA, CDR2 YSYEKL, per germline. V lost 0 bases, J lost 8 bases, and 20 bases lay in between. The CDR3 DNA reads TGCGCCAGCAGCCAAGAAGCGGGGCGAGCAGGTGGCCATTCACCCCTCCACTTT. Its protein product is CASSQEAGRAGGHSPLHF.

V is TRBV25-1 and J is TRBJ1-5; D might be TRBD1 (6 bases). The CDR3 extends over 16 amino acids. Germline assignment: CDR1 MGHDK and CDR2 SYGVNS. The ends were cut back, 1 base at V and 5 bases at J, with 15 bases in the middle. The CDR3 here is CASSELGGQSDQPQHF. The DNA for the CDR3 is TGTGCCAGCAGTGAATTAGGCGGACAGAGCGATCAGCCCCAGCATTTT.

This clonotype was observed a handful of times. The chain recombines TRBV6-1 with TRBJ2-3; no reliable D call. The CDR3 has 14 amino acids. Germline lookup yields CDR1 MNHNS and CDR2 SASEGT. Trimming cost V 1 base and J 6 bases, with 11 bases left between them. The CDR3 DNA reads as TGTGCCAGCAGTGAAGTTTTATTGGGGGATACGCAGTATTTT. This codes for CASSEVLLGDTQYF.

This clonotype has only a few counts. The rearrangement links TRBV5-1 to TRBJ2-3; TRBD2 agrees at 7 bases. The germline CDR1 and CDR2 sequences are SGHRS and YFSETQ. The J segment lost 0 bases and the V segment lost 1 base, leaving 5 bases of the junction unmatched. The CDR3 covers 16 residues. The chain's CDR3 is CASSLSREWSTDTQYF. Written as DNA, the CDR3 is TGCGCCAGCAGCTTGTCGCGGGAGTGGAGCACAGATACGCAGTATTTT.

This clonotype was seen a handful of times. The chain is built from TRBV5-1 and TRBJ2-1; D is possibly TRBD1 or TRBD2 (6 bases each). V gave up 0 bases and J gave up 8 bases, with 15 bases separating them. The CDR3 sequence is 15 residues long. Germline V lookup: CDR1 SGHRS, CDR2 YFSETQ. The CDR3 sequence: CASSLAPGEVDEQFF. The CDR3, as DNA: TGCGCCAGCAGCTTGGCCCCAGGGGAGGTCGATGAGCAGTTCTTC. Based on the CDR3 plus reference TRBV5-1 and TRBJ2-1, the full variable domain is KAGVTQTPRYLIKTRGQQVTLSCSPISGHRSVSWYQQTPGQGLQFLFEYFSETQRNKGNFPGRFSGRQFSNSRSEMNVSTLELGDSALYLCASSLAPGEVDEQFFGPGTRLTVL.

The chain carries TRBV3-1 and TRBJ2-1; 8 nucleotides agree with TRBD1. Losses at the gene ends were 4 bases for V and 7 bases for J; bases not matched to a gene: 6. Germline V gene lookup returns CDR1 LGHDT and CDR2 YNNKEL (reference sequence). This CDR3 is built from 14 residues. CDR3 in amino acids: CASSLTGANNEQFF. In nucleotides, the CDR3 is TGTGCCAGCAGCCTGACAGGGGCAAATAATGAGCAGTTCTTC.